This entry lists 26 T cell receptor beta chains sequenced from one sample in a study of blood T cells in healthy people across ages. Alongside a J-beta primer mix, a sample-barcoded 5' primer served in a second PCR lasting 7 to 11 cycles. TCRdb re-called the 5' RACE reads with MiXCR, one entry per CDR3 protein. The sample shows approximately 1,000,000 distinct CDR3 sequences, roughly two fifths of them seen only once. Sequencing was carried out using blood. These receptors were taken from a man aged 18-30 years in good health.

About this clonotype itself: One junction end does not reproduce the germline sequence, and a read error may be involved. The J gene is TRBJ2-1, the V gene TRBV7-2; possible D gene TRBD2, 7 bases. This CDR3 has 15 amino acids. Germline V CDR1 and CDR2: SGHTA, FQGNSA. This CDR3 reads CASGLNGGPLNEQFF. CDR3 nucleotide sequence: TGTGCCAGCGGCTTAAACGGGGGGCCTCTCAATGAGCAGTTCTTC.

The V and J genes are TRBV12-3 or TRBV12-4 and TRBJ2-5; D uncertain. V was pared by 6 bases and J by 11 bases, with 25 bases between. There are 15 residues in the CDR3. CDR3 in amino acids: CASRYRRSVGYEQYF. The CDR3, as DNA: TGTGCCAGCAGATACCGTCGGTCTGTAGGGTATGAGCAGTACTTC.

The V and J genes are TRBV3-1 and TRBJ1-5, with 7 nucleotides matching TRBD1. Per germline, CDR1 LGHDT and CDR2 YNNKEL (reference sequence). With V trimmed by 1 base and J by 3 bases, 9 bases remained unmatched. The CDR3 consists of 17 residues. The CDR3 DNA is TGTGCCAGCAGCCAAGGGCAGGGGGAATTGTACAATCAGCCCCAGCATTTT. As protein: CASSQGQGELYNQPQHF.

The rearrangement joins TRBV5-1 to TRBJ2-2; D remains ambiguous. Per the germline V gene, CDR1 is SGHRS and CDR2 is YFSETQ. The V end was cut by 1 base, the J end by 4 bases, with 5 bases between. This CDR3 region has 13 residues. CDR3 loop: CASSLSFTGELFF. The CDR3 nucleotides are TGCGCCAGCAGCTTGTCTTTCACCGGGGAGCTGTTTTTT.

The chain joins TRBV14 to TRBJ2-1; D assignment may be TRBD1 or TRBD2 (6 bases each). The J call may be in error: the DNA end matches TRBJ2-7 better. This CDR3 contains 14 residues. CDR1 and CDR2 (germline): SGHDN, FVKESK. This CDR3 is CASSRKGGCYEQYF. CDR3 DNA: TGTGCCAGCAGCCGGAAAGGGGGGTGTTACGAGCAGTACTTC.

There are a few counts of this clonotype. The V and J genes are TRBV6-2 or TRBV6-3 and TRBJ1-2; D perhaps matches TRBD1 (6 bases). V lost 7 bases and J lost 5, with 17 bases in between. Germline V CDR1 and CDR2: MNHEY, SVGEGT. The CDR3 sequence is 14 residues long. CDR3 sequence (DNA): TGTGCCAGCACTGGACCGACAGGATTTTATGGCTACACCTTC. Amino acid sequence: CASTGPTGFYGYTF.

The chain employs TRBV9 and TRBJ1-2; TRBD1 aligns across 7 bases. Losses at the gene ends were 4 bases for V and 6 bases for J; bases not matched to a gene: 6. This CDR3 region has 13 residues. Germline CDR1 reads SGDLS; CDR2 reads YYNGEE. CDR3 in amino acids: CASSIPDRHGYTF. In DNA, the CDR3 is TGTGCCAGCAGCATCCCGGACAGGCATGGCTACACCTTC.

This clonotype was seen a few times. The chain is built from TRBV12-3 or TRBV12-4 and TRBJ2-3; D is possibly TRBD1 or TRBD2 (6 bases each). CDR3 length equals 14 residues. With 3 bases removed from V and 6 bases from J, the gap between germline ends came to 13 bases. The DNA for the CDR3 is TGTGCCAGCAGTTTGGAGGGGGTGGAGGATACGCAGTATTTT. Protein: CASSLEGVEDTQYF.

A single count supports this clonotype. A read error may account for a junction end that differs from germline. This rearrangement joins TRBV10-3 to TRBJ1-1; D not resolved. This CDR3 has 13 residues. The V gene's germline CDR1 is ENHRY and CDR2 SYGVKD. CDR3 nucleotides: TGTCCCATCCCCCATACAATGAACACTGAAGCTTTCTTT. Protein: CPIPHTMNTEAFF.

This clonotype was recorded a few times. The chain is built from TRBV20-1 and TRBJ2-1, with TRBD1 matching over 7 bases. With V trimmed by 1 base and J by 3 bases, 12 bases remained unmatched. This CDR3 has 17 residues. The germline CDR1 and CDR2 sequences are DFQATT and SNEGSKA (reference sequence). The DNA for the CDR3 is TGCAGTGCTAGAGGCTCCTTAACCGGGACAGTCTACAATGAGCAGTTCTTC. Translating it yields CSARGSLTGTVYNEQFF.

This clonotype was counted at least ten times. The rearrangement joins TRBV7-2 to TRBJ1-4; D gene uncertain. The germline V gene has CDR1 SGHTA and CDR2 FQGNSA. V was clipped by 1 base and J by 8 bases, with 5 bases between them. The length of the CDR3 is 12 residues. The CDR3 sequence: CASSLGAEKLFF. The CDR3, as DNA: TGTGCCAGCAGCTTAGGCGCAGAAAAACTGTTTTTT. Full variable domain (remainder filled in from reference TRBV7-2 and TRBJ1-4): GAGVSQSPSNKVTEKGKDVELRCDPISGHTALYWYRQSLGQGLEFLIYFQGNSAPDKSGLPSDRFSAERTGGSVSTLTIQRTQQEDSAVYLCASSLGAEKLFFGSGTQLSVL.

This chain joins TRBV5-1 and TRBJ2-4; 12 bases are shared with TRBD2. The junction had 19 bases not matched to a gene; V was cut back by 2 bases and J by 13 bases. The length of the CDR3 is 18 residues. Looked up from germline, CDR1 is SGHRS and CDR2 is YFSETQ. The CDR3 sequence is CASSFSRTSGTSYNEQYF. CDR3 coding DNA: TGCGCCAGCAGCTTCTCGCGGACTAGCGGGACCTCCTACAATGAGCAGTACTTC.

The CDR3 nucleotides read TGCAGTGCTAGAGGAGTTGCTAACAATGAGCAGTTCTTC. This gives the protein CSARGVANNEQFF. This chain joins TRBV20-1 and TRBJ2-1; the D is unclear. The germline V gene encodes CDR1 DFQATT and CDR2 SNEGSKA (reference sequence). Trimming removed 1 base from V and 5 bases from J, with 9 bases in between. The CDR3 has 13 residues.

The CDR3 region has the DNA TGTGCCAGCAGCTTAGGACAGGACAATGAGCAGTACTTC. Protein sequence: CASSLGQDNEQYF. This chain links TRBV7-3 with TRBJ2-7; TRBD1 aligns across 7 bases. V gave up 2 bases and J gave up 7 bases; unmatched junction bases: 5. The CDR3 is 13 residues long. The germline V gene has CDR1 SGHTA and CDR2 FQGTGA.

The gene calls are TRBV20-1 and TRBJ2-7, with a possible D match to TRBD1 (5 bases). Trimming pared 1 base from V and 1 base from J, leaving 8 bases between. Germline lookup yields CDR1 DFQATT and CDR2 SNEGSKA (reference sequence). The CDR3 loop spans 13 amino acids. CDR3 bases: TGCAGTGCTAGAGCGACAGCTTCCTACGAGCAGTACTTC. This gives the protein CSARATASYEQYF.

CDR3 coding DNA: TGTGCCAGCAGTAGACAGGTGGATTCACCCCTCCACTTT. The encoded protein is CASSRQVDSPLHF. The genes are TRBV2 and TRBJ1-6; D may be TRBD1 (6 bases). The CDR3 extends over 13 amino acids. From germline, CDR1 is SNHLY and CDR2 FYNNEI. Trimming removed 5 bases at V and 8 bases at J, with 10 bases between. Full variable domain (missing parts from reference TRBV2 and TRBJ1-6): EPEVTQTPSHQVTQMGQEVILRCVPISNHLYFYWYRQILGQKVEFLVSFYNNEISEKSEIFDDQFSVERPDGSNFTLKIRSTKLEDSAMYFCASSRQVDSPLHFGNGTRLTVT.

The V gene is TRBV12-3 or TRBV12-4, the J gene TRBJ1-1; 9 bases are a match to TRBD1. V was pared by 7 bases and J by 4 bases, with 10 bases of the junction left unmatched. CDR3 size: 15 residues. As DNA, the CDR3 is TGTGCCAGCAACCTTGGGGGGGACAGGGCCACTGAAGCTTTCTTT. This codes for CASNLGGDRATEAFF.

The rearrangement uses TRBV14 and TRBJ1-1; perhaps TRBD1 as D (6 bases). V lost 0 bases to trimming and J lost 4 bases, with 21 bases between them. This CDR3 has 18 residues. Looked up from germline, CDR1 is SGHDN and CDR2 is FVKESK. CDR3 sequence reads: CASSQDQIDWGGVTEAFF. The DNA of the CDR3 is TGTGCCAGCAGCCAAGATCAGATTGATTGGGGGGGCGTCACTGAAGCTTTCTTT.

In DNA, the CDR3 is TGTGCCAGCAGTCAGGCGGGGGAGGAAAGTCAGCCCCAGCATTTT. Translation: CASSQAGEESQPQHF. The V call is TRBV7-8, the J call TRBJ1-5, with D perhaps TRBD1 (5 bases). Between the trimmed V and J ends, which lost 6 bases and 6 bases, there was a span of 18 bases. This CDR3 spans 15 amino acids. Germline CDR1 reads SGHVS; CDR2 reads FQNEAQ.

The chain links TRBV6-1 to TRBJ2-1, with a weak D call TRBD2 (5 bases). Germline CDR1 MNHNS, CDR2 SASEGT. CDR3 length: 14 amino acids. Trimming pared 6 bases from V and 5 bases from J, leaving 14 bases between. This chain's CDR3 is CASRLTNANNEQFF. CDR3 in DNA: TGTGCCAGCAGGTTGACTAATGCAAACAATGAGCAGTTCTTC.

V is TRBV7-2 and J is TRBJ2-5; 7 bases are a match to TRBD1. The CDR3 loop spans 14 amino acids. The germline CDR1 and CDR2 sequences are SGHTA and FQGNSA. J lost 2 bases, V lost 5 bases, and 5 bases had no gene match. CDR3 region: CASSGRQGQETQYF. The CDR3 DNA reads TGTGCCAGCAGCGGTAGACAGGGTCAAGAGACCCAGTACTTC.

In nucleotides, the CDR3 is TGCAGTGTCCGGGACAGGGGGTTAAACACTGAAGCTTTCTTT. Amino acids: CSVRDRGLNTEAFF. The V and J genes are TRBV20-1 and TRBJ1-1; 11 bases are a match to TRBD1. CDR1 and CDR2 (germline): DFQATT, SNEGSKA (reference sequence). The length of the CDR3 is 14 residues. With V trimmed by 7 bases and J by 2 bases, 6 bases remained unmatched.

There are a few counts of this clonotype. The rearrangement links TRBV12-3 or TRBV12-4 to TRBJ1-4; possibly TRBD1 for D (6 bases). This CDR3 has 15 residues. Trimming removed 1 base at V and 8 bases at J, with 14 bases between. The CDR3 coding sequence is TGTGCCAGCAGTTTAGATGCTGGGGGCTGGGAAAAACTGTTTTTT. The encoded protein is CASSLDAGGWEKLFF.

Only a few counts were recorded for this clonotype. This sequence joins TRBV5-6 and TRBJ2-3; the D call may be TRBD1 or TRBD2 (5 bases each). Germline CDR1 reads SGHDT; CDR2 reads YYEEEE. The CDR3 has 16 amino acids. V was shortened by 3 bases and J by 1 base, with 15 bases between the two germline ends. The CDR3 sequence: CASSWGIRRRTDTQYF. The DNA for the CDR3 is TGTGCCAGCAGCTGGGGGATACGGCGGCGCACAGATACGCAGTATTTT.

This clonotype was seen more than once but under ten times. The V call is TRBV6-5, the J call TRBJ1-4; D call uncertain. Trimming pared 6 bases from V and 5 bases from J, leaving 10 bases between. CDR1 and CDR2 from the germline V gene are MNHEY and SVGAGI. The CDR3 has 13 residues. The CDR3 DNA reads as TGTGCCAGCAGGAAGGGAAAAAATGAAAAACTGTTTTTT. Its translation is CASRKGKNEKLFF.

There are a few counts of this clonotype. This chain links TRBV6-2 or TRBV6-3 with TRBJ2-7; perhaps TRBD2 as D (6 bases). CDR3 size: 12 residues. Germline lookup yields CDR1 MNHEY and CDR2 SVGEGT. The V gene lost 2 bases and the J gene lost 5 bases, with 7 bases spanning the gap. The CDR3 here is CASSYGGHEQYF. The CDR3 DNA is TGTGCCAGCAGTTACGGAGGGCACGAGCAGTACTTC.